Each of the 22 T cell receptor beta chains below was sequenced from the same sample in a study of cytomegalovirus exposure and HLA in healthy donors. The PCR ran on 60 Vbeta and 13 Jbeta primers. Profiled with immunoSEQ multiplex PCR; TCRdb holds only in-frame clones, not every one. This sample carries 100,000 to 150,000 clones, approximately 80% of them seen once, and the ten largest clones take under 6%. Sequenced input: PBMCs. The source is a woman aged 40 to 49 in good health and CMV-seropositive.

This CDR3 reads CASSILGQGAVSTEAFF. The CDR3 bases are TGTGCCAGTAGTATACTCGGACAGGGGGCCGTGAGTACTGAAGCTTTCTTT. The V and J genes are TRBV19 and TRBJ1-1, with 11 positions matching TRBD1. Trimming at V came to 2 bases and at J to 5 bases, leaving 10 bases not matched to a gene. The CDR3 consists of 17 residues. Per the germline V gene, CDR1 is LNHDA and CDR2 is SQIVND (reference sequence).

This clone was recorded only once. The genes are TRBV6-1 and TRBJ1-6, with TRBD1 matching 7 bases. Germline assignment: CDR1 MNHNS and CDR2 SASEGT. CDR3 size: 15 residues. Trimming removed 4 bases from V and 6 bases from J; junction bases left unmatched: 6. CDR3 protein: CASSGRTGSNSPLHF. The CDR3 nucleotides are TGTGCCAGCAGTGGAAGGACAGGTTCTAATTCACCCCTCCACTTT.

This clone has just a few counts. One end of the junction does not line up with germline, which may come from a read error. The chain couples TRBV7-7 to TRBJ1-2; D gene unclear. The CDR3 covers 14 residues. Germline assignment: CDR1 SSHAT and CDR2 FNYEAQ (reference sequence). CDR3 protein: CASSCVNLNYGYTF. CDR3 bases: TGTGCTAGCAGCTGCGTCAACCTTAACTATGGCTACACCTTC.

The rearrangement uses TRBV6-1 and TRBJ2-5; 8 nucleotides agree with TRBD2. CDR3 size: 13 residues. In germline, CDR1 is MNHNS, CDR2 SASEGT. Trimming removed 8 bases from V and 5 bases from J; junction bases left unmatched: 7. CDR3 residues: CASEREQVETQYF. The DNA of the CDR3 is TGTGCCAGCGAGCGGGAGCAGGTGGAGACCCAGTACTTC.

The V gene is TRBV29-1, the J gene TRBJ2-7, with TRBD2 identical over 7 bases. Germline V CDR1 and CDR2: SQVTM, ANQGSEA. This CDR3 region has 13 residues. V gave up 4 bases and J gave up 0 bases; unmatched junction bases: 3. CDR3 region: CSVGGRASYEQYF. The DNA for the CDR3 is TGCAGCGTTGGAGGGAGGGCCTCCTACGAGCAGTACTTC.

This clone was seen a handful of times. Within the sample, other DNA sequences also encode this same CDR3. In nucleotides, the CDR3 is TGTGCCAGCAGTTTACCAGGGGCCTACGAGCAGTACTTC. Its protein product is CASSLPGAYEQYF. The rearrangement joins TRBV27 to TRBJ2-7; weak D call: TRBD1 (6 bases). Trimming took off 2 bases at V and 2 bases at J, with 7 bases between the two ends. This CDR3 spans 13 amino acids. Per the germline V gene, CDR1 is MNHEY and CDR2 is SMNVEV (reference sequence).

This chain links TRBV5-4 with TRBJ2-3; tentative D call: TRBD2 (5 bases). The CDR3 has 14 residues. The V and J ends lost 4 bases and 2 bases respectively, with 11 bases between them. The germline CDR1 and CDR2 sequences are SGHNT and YYREEE (reference sequence). The CDR3 sequence is CASSRSRVTDTQYF. In nucleotides, the CDR3 is TGTGCCAGCAGCCGATCGAGGGTCACAGATACGCAGTATTTT.

This sequence joins TRBV9 and TRBJ2-7; 7 bases are shared with TRBD1. V was clipped by 3 bases and J by 3 bases; unmatched bases: 6. The germline gives CDR1 SGDLS, CDR2 YYNGEE. The CDR3 is made up of 14 amino acids. CDR3 in DNA: TGTGCCAGCAGCGCCTCCCCAGGGGGCTACGAGCAGTACTTC. Translated: CASSASPGGYEQYF.

The genes are TRBV5-1 and TRBJ2-5; perhaps TRBD1 as D (6 bases). This CDR3 region has 13 residues. Germline lookup yields CDR1 SGHRS and CDR2 YFSETQ. The ends were cut back, 4 bases at V and 5 bases at J, with 12 bases in the middle. CDR3 region: CASSQGRRETQYF. The CDR3 coding sequence is TGCGCCAGCAGCCAGGGGCGCCGGGAGACCCAGTACTTC.

The chain recombines TRBV19 with TRBJ2-7, with 10 bases aligning to TRBD1. Germline CDR1 LNHDA, CDR2 SQIVND (reference sequence). With V trimmed by 7 bases and J by 3 bases, 6 bases remained unmatched. This CDR3 region has 14 residues. The CDR3 loop is CASNAGQGSYEQYF. The DNA of the CDR3 is TGTGCCAGTAATGCGGGACAGGGGAGCTACGAGCAGTACTTC.

The sample holds one count of this clone. The rearrangement uses TRBV10-3 and TRBJ1-4; 8 bases agree with TRBD1. Per germline, CDR1 ENHRY and CDR2 SYGVKD. The CDR3 runs to 14 residues. J lost 4 bases, V lost 6 bases, and 4 bases had no gene match. The CDR3 here is CAIRQGVDNEKLFF. CDR3 sequence (DNA): TGTGCCATCAGACAGGGGGTCGATAATGAAAAACTGTTTTTT.

The chain is built from TRBV6-1 and TRBJ1-1; no reliable D call. The germline CDR1 and CDR2 sequences are MNHNS and SASEGT. There are 14 residues in the CDR3. Between the trimmed V and J ends, which lost 7 bases and 1 base, there was a span of 13 bases. The CDR3 coding sequence is TGTGCCAGCAATATACAGCTCGAGAACACTGAAGCTTTCTTT. It yields the protein CASNIQLENTEAFF.

The chain combines TRBV30 with TRBJ2-7, with TRBD2 identical over 8 bases. V shed 3 bases and J 2 bases; nucleotides not matched to a gene: 0. The length of the CDR3 is 12 residues. CDR1 is GTSNPN and CDR2 is SVGIG in the germline V gene (reference sequence). The CDR3, as DNA: TGTGCCTGGAGGGGACTAGCCTACGAGCAGTACTTC. Encoded protein: CAWRGLAYEQYF.

The chain links TRBV2 to TRBJ2-5; D is undetermined. This CDR3 spans 11 amino acids. Germline CDR1 is SNHLY and CDR2 is FYNNEI. The V gene lost 2 bases and the J gene lost 5 bases, with 3 bases spanning the gap. The DNA of the CDR3 is TGTGCCAGCAGTGAATATGAGACCCAGTACTTC. Translation gives CASSEYETQYF.

This clone was seen only once. The J gene is TRBJ2-7, the V gene TRBV7-9; no reliable D call. The CDR3 consists of 15 residues. The ends were cut back, 2 bases at V and 4 bases at J, with 15 bases in the middle. From germline, CDR1 is SEHNR and CDR2 FQNEAQ (reference sequence). Written as DNA, the CDR3 is TGTGCCAGCAGCTTAACTAACCAAATTCCTTACGAGCAGTACTTC. It translates to CASSLTNQIPYEQYF.

This clone was observed a single time. The chain combines TRBV28 with TRBJ1-3; D is unclear. Germline values: CDR1 MDHEN, CDR2 SYDVKM. The V gene lost 3 bases and the J gene lost 7 bases, with 10 bases spanning the gap. The CDR3 runs to 13 residues. The CDR3 DNA is TGTGCCAGCAGTTTGGGCCAGCAGAACACCATATATTTT. It codes for CASSLGQQNTIYF.

Relative to its sample, this clone is medium-sized (0.01 to 0.1%). J is TRBJ2-3 and V is TRBV6-1; no firm D call. V shed 3 bases and J shed 2 bases, with 3 bases lying between them. CDR1 and CDR2 from the germline V gene are MNHNS and SASEGT. This CDR3 region has 12 residues. For the CDR3, the DNA is TGTGCCAGCAGTGACTCCACAGATACGCAGTATTTT. Translating gives CASSDSTDTQYF.

The genes are TRBV5-1 and TRBJ1-5; D ambiguous. Germline CDR1 is SGHRS and CDR2 is YFSETQ. V was clipped by 0 bases and J by 4 bases, with 8 bases between them. The CDR3 runs to 14 residues. CDR3 sequence (DNA): TGCGCCAGCAGCTTGGGGGCAGAGAATCAGCCCCAGCATTTT. Translating it yields CASSLGAENQPQHF.

The chain combines TRBV9 with TRBJ2-5, with 9 bases lining up with TRBD1. The germline gives CDR1 SGDLS, CDR2 YYNGEE. This CDR3 is 16 amino acids long. Germline trimming cut 3 bases from V and 1 base from J; bases unmatched to any gene: 7. CDR3 protein: CASSGPGQGFQETQYF. CDR3 DNA: TGTGCCAGCAGCGGACCGGGACAGGGCTTCCAAGAGACCCAGTACTTC.

The chain links TRBV7-6 to TRBJ2-7; 8 nucleotides agree with TRBD1. The CDR3 is 14 amino acids. In germline, CDR1 is SGHVS, CDR2 FNYEAQ. V was clipped by 4 bases and J by 3 bases; unmatched bases: 5. The CDR3 here is CASSSGGTGYEQYF. The DNA of the CDR3 is TGTGCCAGCAGCTCAGGGGGGACAGGCTACGAGCAGTACTTC.

The chain carries TRBV5-1 and TRBJ1-1; 10 nucleotides match TRBD1. V lost 2 bases to trimming and J lost 6 bases; unmatched junction nucleotides: 4. This CDR3 region has 14 residues. CDR1 is SGHRS, CDR2 YFSETQ, per germline. DNA for the CDR3: TGCGCCAGCAGCTTAGGGGACAGGGGCGCTGAAGCTTTCTTT. Translation: CASSLGDRGAEAFF.

This chain joins TRBV2 and TRBJ1-2; D gene ambiguous. This CDR3 has 13 residues. CDR1 is SNHLY and CDR2 is FYNNEI in the germline V gene. Trimming shortened V by 2 bases and J by 1 base, and 5 bases separated the two germline ends. The CDR3 is CASSENGNYGYTF. The CDR3 DNA reads TGTGCCAGCAGTGAAAACGGTAACTATGGCTACACCTTC.